This is a list of T cell receptor beta chains from one sample in a study of shared clonotypes between healthy human individuals. The table came from immunoSEQ multiplex PCR; TCRdb's copy has only in-frame clones and leaves some out. The sample has about 2 million clones, about 95% seen once. Sequenced input: naive CD8+ T cells sorted from blood. The receptors were sampled from a man aged 18 to 30 in good health. CDR3s include the opening cysteine and the closing phenylalanine or tryptophan. D genes are given only for firm matches. Clone sizes are given selectively: once, few, many, or a class where the clone is expanded.

v_gene	abundance	d_gene	j_gene	CDR3aa	CDR3nt
TRBV27	-	-	TRBJ2-7	CASSGANSYEQYF	TGTGCCAGCAGTGGGGCTAACTCCTACGAGCAGTACTTC
TRBV4-3	once	-	TRBJ1-5	CASSQVLDSNQPQHF	TGCGCCAGCAGCCAAGTCTTGGATAGCAATCAGCCCCAGCATTTT
TRBV5-6	-	-	TRBJ2-7	CASSLGQFSYEQYF	TGTGCCAGCAGCTTGGGACAGTTCTCCTACGAGCAGTACTTC
TRBV27	once	TRBD2	TRBJ2-1	CASSLSAGGQFF	TGTGCCAGCAGTTTATCTGCGGGGGGGCAGTTCTTC
TRBV27	once	TRBD1	TRBJ1-1	CASSLTRTGAAAFF	TGTGCCAGCAGTTTAACGAGGACAGGCGCGGCGGCTTTCTTT
TRBV30	-	-	TRBJ2-3	CAWSVSGSTDTQYF	TGTGCCTGGAGTGTATCGGGGAGCACAGATACGCAGTATTTT
TRBV23-1	-	TRBD1	TRBJ1-1	CASSQGQVNTEAFF	TGCGCCAGCAGTCAGGGACAGGTGAACACTGAAGCTTTCTTT
TRBV11-1	-	TRBD2	TRBJ2-1	CASSLPLAGSNEQFF	TGTGCCAGCAGCTTACCACTAGCGGGGTCCAATGAGCAGTTCTTC
TRBV11-2	-	-	TRBJ1-2	CASSLGMGINGYTF	TGTGCCAGCAGCTTAGGAATGGGAATCAATGGCTACACCTTC
TRBV19	-	-	TRBJ2-5	CASSKVWGRETQYF	TGTGCCAGTAGTAAGGTGTGGGGGAGGGAGACCCAGTACTTC
TRBV27	-	-	TRBJ2-2	CASSLLPGAGELFF	TGTGCCAGCAGTTTATTACCTGGAGCGGGGGAGCTGTTTTTT
TRBV27	few	TRBD1	TRBJ1-2	CASRVLGQGESGYTF	TGTGCCAGCAGAGTGTTAGGACAGGGGGAGTCTGGCTACACCTTC
TRBV28	-	TRBD1	TRBJ2-5	CASSPRDRGEETQYF	TGTGCCAGCAGTCCAAGGGACAGGGGCGAAGAGACCCAGTACTTC
TRBV11-2	-	-	TRBJ2-1	CASSFSEDIEQFF	TGTGCCAGCAGCTTTTCGGAAGACATTGAGCAGTTCTTC
TRBV28	-	-	TRBJ2-3	CASSSNVDTQYF	TGTGCCAGCAGTTCAAACGTAGATACGCAGTATTTT
TRBV5-4	-	TRBD1	TRBJ1-4	CASTTGGAGEKLLF	TGTGCCAGCACCACAGGGGGCGCGGGTGAAAAACTGCTTTTT
TRBV9	once	TRBD1	TRBJ1-1	CASSAISGGDTEAFF	TGTGCCAGCAGCGCGATATCAGGGGGGGACACTGAAGCTTTCTTT
TRBV7-9	-	-	TRBJ2-1	CASSIELNEQFF	TGTGCCAGCAGCATAGAATTGAATGAGCAGTTCTTC
TRBV9	-	-	TRBJ1-2	CASSAASGGGYTF	TGTGCCAGCAGCGCTGCATCGGGAGGTGGCTACACCTTC
TRBV4-3	-	TRBD1	TRBJ2-2	CASSHHRGRDGELFF	TGCGCCAGCAGCCACCACAGGGGGCGCGACGGGGAGCTGTTTTTT
TRBV6-6	-	-	TRBJ2-4	CASSYSVAHSKNIQYF	TGTGCCAGCAGTTACTCGGTAGCTCATTCCAAAAACATTCAGTACTTC
TRBV6-5	-	-	TRBJ2-1	CASSYSGPTQVEQFF	TGTGCCAGCAGTTACTCGGGGCCTACGCAGGTGGAGCAGTTCTTC
TRBV5-1	-	-	TRBJ1-1	CASSLPGGGTEAFF	TGCGCCAGCAGCTTGCCTGGTGGCGGCACTGAAGCTTTCTTT
TRBV19	-	-	TRBJ2-3	CASSKVRADTQYF	TGTGCCAGTAGTAAAGTCCGTGCAGATACGCAGTATTTT